This is a list of T cell receptor beta chains from one sample in a study of blood T cell repertoires in COVID-19. TCRdb keeps only in-frame clones here, not all; method: immunoSEQ multiplex PCR. There are approximately 50,000 clones in the sample; roughly 90% occur only once, and about 3.8% lies in the top ten. The specimen sequenced was peripheral blood. All receptors derive from a human donor in a cohort sampled during active COVID-19. CDR3s include the opening cysteine and the closing phenylalanine or tryptophan. D genes are given only for firm matches. Size is stated for part of the rows, as once, few or many counts, or as a class when the clone is expanded.

clone_size	d_call	v_call	j_call	cdr3_aa	cdr3_nt
-	TRBD1	TRBV9	TRBJ1-3	CASSVGGQYSGNTIYF	TGTGCCAGCAGCGTAGGGGGACAGTACTCTGGAAACACCATATATTTT
-	-	TRBV13	TRBJ2-7	CASSQGIGGNYEQYF	TGTGCCAGCAGCCAAGGGATTGGAGGGAATTACGAGCAGTACTTC
-	TRBD1	TRBV7-9	TRBJ2-2	CASSPDRVFTGELFF	TGTGCCAGCAGCCCGGACAGGGTGTTCACCGGGGAGCTGTTTTTT
-	-	TRBV20-1	TRBJ1-2	CSASDQRGYTF	TGCAGTGCTAGTGATCAGAGGGGCTACACCTTC
-	-	TRBV19	TRBJ1-2	CASTRVGYGYTF	TGTGCCAGTACGAGGGTAGGGTATGGCTACACCTTC
-	-	TRBV15	TRBJ1-1	CATQDLDMSNTEAFF	TGTGCCACCCAGGACTTGGATATGTCGAACACTGAAGCTTTCTTT
-	TRBD1	TRBV28	TRBJ2-5	CASSEGGVGETQYF	TGTGCCAGCAGTGAAGGGGGCGTCGGGGAGACCCAGTACTTC
-	TRBD2	TRBV12-5	TRBJ2-3	CASGLVIPLAGWADTQYF	TGTGCTAGTGGTTTGGTAATTCCACTAGCGGGATGGGCAGATACGCAGTATTTT
-	-	TRBV3-1/TRBV3-2	TRBJ2-7	CASSQGWGTGAYEQYF	TGTGCCAGCAGCCAAGGTTGGGGCACAGGAGCCTACGAGCAGTACTTC
-	-	TRBV19	TRBJ1-4	CASSTGPQAYEKLFF	TGTGCCAGTAGCACAGGGCCCCAGGCATATGAAAAACTGTTTTTT
-	-	TRBV7-6	TRBJ1-2	CASSPRQVGYGYTF	TGTGCCAGCAGCCCACGACAGGTGGGCTATGGCTACACCTTC
-	TRBD2	TRBV28	TRBJ2-2	CASSFWLGTTNTGELFF	TGTGCCAGCAGTTTTTGGTTAGGGACTACCAACACCGGGGAGCTGTTTTTT
-	TRBD1	TRBV9	TRBJ1-1	CASSNSRDRFTEAFF	TGTGCCAGCAGCAATAGCCGGGACAGGTTTACTGAAGCTTTCTTT
once	TRBD2	TRBV5-1	TRBJ2-3	CASSSRPSGSLTDTQYF	TGCGCCAGCAGCTCCAGACCTAGCGGGAGCTTAACAGATACGCAGTATTTT